The present entry profiles one TCR beta chain with its context. Its antigen remains unidentified. No much larger clone exists at a distance of one base, and base qualities are not known. The sample comes from a study of T cell responses to AZD1222 COVID-19 vaccine (dated by TCRdb to about 2021). Background for the entire study: AZD1222 recipients whose second dose came at about 4 weeks and those whose second dose came at about 12 weeks were combined into one group, since spike-specific TCR depth and breadth did not differ between the two schedules. TCR sequencing covered 230 or so trial participants: 200 to 220 given two doses of AZD1222 and about 26 given two doses of MenACWY control vaccine. Enrollment into the trials was organized by age into subgroups of 18-55, 56-69 and 70-plus years, and those subgroups contained roughly 160, 29 and 62 TCR-sequenced participants, respectively. What the authors observed across the whole study: Because no samples from the day 14 peak response were available, repertoires could be characterized only after the peak T cell response. After two AZD1222 doses, both the breadth and the depth of spike-specific TCRs were significantly higher than at day 0 and than in MenACWY recipients. The vaccine-associated CD4 TCRs covered the entire spike protein, and the dominant responses fell in regions 160-218 and 743-854. Conclusions about previously exposed vaccinees are limited because only six or seven AZD1222 recipients were SARS-CoV-2 seropositive at baseline. Participants were mostly white British, with more females than males. The authors suggested clonal diversity may have been underestimated. In the small 56-69-year group, the increase in depth fell short of significance, most likely because of low power. Reportedly, almost half of the unique spike-specific TCRs recognized epitopes lying outside the regions that are mutated in the B.1.351 and B.1.1.7 variants.

Measured from the cysteine to the phenylalanine, the CDR3 is 15 residues long. Only CDR3 DNA remains: 45 bases, in frame from the first base. According to the germline V gene, CDR1 reads SGDLS and CDR2 reads YYNGEE. From V the trimming removes 0 bases and from J it removes 4 bases, while the gene matches leave 5 bases of the junction unaccounted for. The time point label, as the study defines it: baseline before first vaccination. The vaccinee samples were drawn from two UK trials, COV001 and COV002, one of which was a single-blind randomized controlled phase 2/3 trial testing AZD1222 (ChAdOx1 nCoV-19) in healthy adults. For TCRbeta chain sequencing, PBMC samples were collected from trial participants at day 0 and at day 28 after the second dose. The CDR3 regions of human TCRbeta chains were analyzed by immunosequencing. Under the source paper's analysis protocol: Repertoire TCRs were matched against a reference library of SARS-CoV-2-specific TCRs generated with the MIRA antigen-specificity platform. Breadth was defined as the fraction of unique TCRs that were SARS-CoV-2-associated, and depth was defined as the fraction of total T cells that were SARS-CoV-2-associated. Using the MIRA data, every spike-specific TCR was mapped to the spike region that the TCR reacted to and assigned to either a CD4 or a CD8 class. Log10-transformed breadth and depth values were compared by one-way ANOVA with Sidak's multiple comparisons tests. TCRdb mirrors the immuneACCESS table, restricted to in-frame sequences. Some clones are absent from its copies; in checked studies, under half trace to an unresolved V gene, and the reason for the others is unknown. The V and J calls and clone size come from that table; D and trimming were worked out from the DNA. The sample yields tens of thousands of clones; 88% were counted once. In total, the top ten clones hold under 15% of the sample.

This clonotype was sampled from an adult in good health. The specimen comprised peripheral blood, sampled on day 0 of AZD1222 vaccination. This receptor chain uses TRBV9 and TRBJ1-2, with 8 bases aligning to TRBD1. The sequenced DNA: TGTGCCAGCAGCGTAGGCGGACAGGGCGCCTATGGCTACACCTTC. It specifies CASSVGGQGAYGYTF.